The following is a T cell receptor beta chain sequence with its context. This clonotype was counted a few times. This receptor's antigen is unknown. No quality values exist for individual bases; no much larger clone is one base distant. The data were taken from a study of T-cell memory formation after mild COVID-19 (dated by TCRdb to the early 2020s). General notes on the study: TCR sequence clusters from the two donors were found to be largely donor specific. Two young, previously healthy adult volunteers made up the cohort, one male and one female. T-cell clones expanding and contracting after mild COVID-19 in a couple of donors were tracked by longitudinal TCRalpha and TCRbeta repertoire sequencing.

CDR1 KGHSH and CDR2 LQKENI were looked up in the germline V gene. CDR3 length: 15 amino acids, cysteine to phenylalanine. Only the CDR3 portion is preserved as DNA: 45 bases, with reading frame beginning at the first base. The junction shows trimming of 3 bases on V and 0 bases on J, and the gene matches do not reach 3 bases of it. Ficoll-Paque density gradient centrifugation was used to isolate PBMCs. General findings and caveats noted by the study authors: Contracting CD4+ clones were found mainly in CM and EM memory subsets, while CD8+ clones were enriched in EMRA. Some responding clones were detected in pre-infection memory, which suggested that pre-existing cross-reactive memory T cells had joined the SARS-CoV-2 response. Whether the second-wave clones peaking on day 37 were SARS-CoV-2 specific was not confirmed. Clones that contracted from day 15 to 85 showed balanced CD4/CD8 phenotypes, whereas a second wave of clones that expanded from day 15 to 37 leaned towards CD4+. Only a couple of mild cases were covered by the study, and larger cohorts that include severe cases with pre-infection samples were considered necessary.

These reads were obtained on an Illumina NovaSeq 6000. Using 5'RACE with constant-segment primers, TCRalpha and TCRbeta cDNA libraries were constructed, with sample barcodes and unique molecular identifiers added in the process. Trizol reagent was used to extract RNA from every sample. Amplification of the libraries took two PCR steps, and the second step added a second sample barcode plus Illumina TruSeq adapters. Libraries were sequenced on an Illumina NovaSeq with 2 x 150 bp paired-end reads. The source study handled its data this way. Demultiplexing of reads and collapsing into UMI-guided consensus sequences were performed with migec v1.2.7. Using mixcr v2.1.11, the UMI consensuses were aligned to TRA and TRB V and J templates and assembled into clonotypes. Clonotypes were classified as expanded or contracted when called significant by both edgeR and NoisET, with noise models trained on biological replicates. For edgeR calls, the thresholds were a false discovery rate-adjusted p below 0.01 and a log2 fold-change of 1. As an exploratory analysis of dynamics, max-normalized trajectories of the 1000 most abundant clonotypes were examined by PCA with hierarchical clustering. Separately sequenced CD4+ and CD8+ repertoires were used to assign a CD4 or CD8 phenotype to each responding clone. In TCRdb, the public reads were trimmed at Q25 with fastp and aligned with MiXCR, with productive beta chains retained. Each entry is one CDR3 protein sequence, shown with its most common DNA and genes. The V and J calls were not made by the authors but by TCRdb's processing. In this sample the table shows about 320,000 distinct CDR3 sequences, around 15% of which occur a single time. The ten largest clones represent over 20% of the sample.

The chain uses TRBV18 and TRBJ2-5; 8 central bases correspond to TRBD2. This receptor was taken from a young man who had mild COVID-19 (a few samples of this study predate the infection). The sample titles of this study are shuffled in the database, so cell type and time point are left out; the donor was told from shared clones. Sequences were obtained from PBMCs or a T cell subset sorted from them (not recorded which). The base sequence is TGTGCCAGCTCACCGCGAGCGGGGGACCAAGAGACCCAGTACTTC. It translates to CASSPRAGDQETQYF.